This T cell receptor beta chain was retrieved from a study of T cell changes during pregnancy in multiple sclerosis. The CDR3 is 13 residues long. Germline V gene data show CDR1 as MDHEN and CDR2 as SYDVKM. Trimming left V 2 bases short and J 1 base short, with 5 bases between. Using immunoSEQ multiplex PCR, the repertoire was profiled, and TCRdb retains in-frame clones only, with some absent. The repertoire includes approximately 59,000 clones, around nine tenths of them detected once, and approximately 1.5% sits in the top ten. This sequence originates from a female donor in good health, enrolled as a control in a pregnancy study. J is TRBJ1-2 and V is TRBV28; D is uncertain. The source material was peripheral blood, sampled in the third trimester of pregnancy. Here the CDR3 reads CASSLHVNYGYTF. The CDR3 DNA follows: TGTGCCAGCAGTTTACATGTTAACTATGGCTACACCTTC.